The 16 T cell receptor beta chains reported below all come from one sample, sequenced in a study of T cell responses to AZD1222 COVID-19 vaccine. TCRdb keeps only in-frame clones here, not all; method: immunoSEQ multiplex PCR. The repertoire consists of roughly 130,000 clones, with roughly 92% occurring once and the leading ten covering roughly 1%. Sequenced material: peripheral blood, taken 28 days after the second AZD1222 dose. Receptors originate from an adult who received the AZD1222 COVID-19 vaccine.

DNA for the CDR3: TGTGCCAGCAGTGAAGGCAGGACAGGGGTCTACGGGCAAGAGACCCAGTACTTC. Protein sequence: CASSEGRTGVYGQETQYF. The V and J genes are TRBV25-1 and TRBJ2-5, with 9 positions matching TRBD1. Trimming cost V 2 bases and J 2 bases; bases outside gene matches: 12. Germline V gene data show CDR1 as MGHDK and CDR2 as SYGVNS. The CDR3 has 18 residues. Supplemented by reference TRBV25-1 and TRBJ2-5, the full variable domain reads EADIYQTPRYLVIGTGKKITLECSQTMGHDKMYWYQQDPGMELHLIHYSYGVNSTEKGDLSSESTVSRIRTEHFPLTLESARPSHTSQYLCASSEGRTGVYGQETQYFGPGTRLLVL.

V usage is TRBV7-3 and J usage is TRBJ1-5, with TRBD1 matching 8 bases. The CDR3 length is 13 residues. Trimming removed 5 bases from V and 8 bases from J; junction bases left unmatched: 5. CDR1 and CDR2 from the germline V gene are SGHTA and FQGTGA. The CDR3 region is CASSPNRGEPQHF. The CDR3 DNA reads TGTGCCAGCAGCCCTAACAGGGGGGAGCCCCAGCATTTT.

The V gene is TRBV7-2, the J gene TRBJ2-2; D unclear. The CDR3 loop spans 14 amino acids. V lost 4 bases and J 5 bases, leaving 11 bases between the germline ends. The germline CDR1 and CDR2 sequences are SGHTA and FQGNSA. The CDR3 loop reads CASSSSGVTGELFF. The CDR3 DNA reads as TGTGCCAGCAGCTCCAGTGGGGTGACCGGGGAGCTGTTTTTT.

The V and J genes are TRBV12-5 and TRBJ2-3; 8 positions match TRBD2. The CDR3 has 12 residues. With 9 bases clipped from V and 2 bases from J, the junction kept 1 base outside the gene matches. CDR1 is LGHNT, CDR2 FRNRAP, per germline. Here the CDR3 DNA reads TGTGCTAGCGGGGGGGCCACAGATACGCAGTATTTT. Encoded protein: CASGGATDTQYF. The full variable domain, its missing parts supplied by reference TRBV12-5 and TRBJ2-3, is DARVTQTPRHKVTEMGQEVTMRCQPILGHNTVFWYRQTMMQGLELLAYFRNRAPLDDSGMPKDRFSAEMPDATLATLKIQPSEPRDSAVYFCASGGATDTQYFGPGTRLTVL.

The rearrangement uses TRBV18 and TRBJ2-7; no definite D call. CDR1 KGHSH and CDR2 LQKENI come from the germline V gene. This CDR3 is 14 amino acids long. Trimming pared 2 bases from V and 0 bases from J, leaving 8 bases between. This CDR3 is CASSPTSSSYEQYF. DNA for the CDR3: TGTGCCAGCTCACCAACCTCGAGCTCCTACGAGCAGTACTTC.

In this sample, this clone turned up once. The CDR3 nucleotides are TGTGCCAGCAGTGAATCCCTGGGGCTAGGAGGGAACACTGAAGCTTTCTTT. Translating it yields CASSESLGLGGNTEAFF. J is TRBJ1-1 and V is TRBV6-1; D is perhaps TRBD1 (5 bases). In germline, CDR1 is MNHNS, CDR2 SASEGT. This CDR3 is 17 amino acids long. V was trimmed by 2 bases and J by 1 base, leaving 17 bases between them.

J is TRBJ2-1 and V is TRBV4-1; the D gene is possibly TRBD2 (5 bases). CDR3 length: 14 residues. Germline CDR1 MGHRA, CDR2 YSYEKL. The germline V and J ends were trimmed by 4 bases and 7 bases, with 14 bases remaining between them. DNA of the CDR3: TGCGCCAGCAGCCGCGGTAGAGGGTATAATGAGCAGTTCTTC. Protein product: CASSRGRGYNEQFF.

This clone appeared a single time. The chain joins TRBV28 to TRBJ1-1; D remains unclear. V lost 7 bases and J 9 bases, leaving 18 bases between the germline ends. Germline V gene data show CDR1 as MDHEN and CDR2 as SYDVKM. CDR3 length equals 13 residues. The CDR3 protein is CASNKGAVRKAFF. The CDR3, as DNA: TGTGCCAGCAACAAAGGCGCAGTCCGAAAAGCTTTCTTT.

This sequence joins TRBV18 and TRBJ2-1; D is possibly TRBD2 (6 bases). Germline-derived CDR1 and CDR2 are KGHSH and LQKENI. The CDR3 sequence is 16 residues long. V was shortened by 1 base and J by 2 bases, with 12 bases between the two germline ends. CDR3 sequence: CASSPRTGLAYNEQFF. The CDR3 DNA sequence: TGTGCCAGCTCACCACGGACGGGACTCGCCTACAATGAGCAGTTCTTC.

This clone was detected once. The chain has TRBV7-9 and TRBJ1-2; D unclear. CDR3 length equals 12 residues. The V gene lost 7 bases and the J gene lost 7 bases, with 13 bases spanning the gap. Germline CDR1 and CDR2: SEHNR and FQNEAQ (reference sequence). This CDR3 reads CASTPPKGGYTF. Here the CDR3 DNA reads TGTGCCAGCACCCCCCCTAAGGGTGGCTACACCTTC.

The chain carries TRBV3-1 (or the pseudogene TRBV3-2) and TRBJ2-1; 8 bases are shared with TRBD2. Trimming removed 2 bases from V and 5 bases from J; junction bases left unmatched: 14. Germline V gene lookup returns CDR1 LGHDT and CDR2 YNNKEL (reference sequence). The CDR3 runs 18 residues. The CDR3 spells CASSQNYGGARNNNEQFF. The CDR3 nucleotides read TGTGCCAGCAGCCAAAATTACGGGGGGGCCAGGAATAACAATGAGCAGTTCTTC.

The chain links TRBV10-3 to TRBJ2-5; D may match TRBD1 or TRBD2 (5 bases each). The CDR3 runs to 17 residues. Germline lookup yields CDR1 ENHRY and CDR2 SYGVKD. Trimming took 0 bases from V and 2 from J, leaving 16 bases between them. The CDR3 protein is CAISESLTGAGQETQYF. CDR3 coding DNA: TGTGCCATCAGTGAGTCTCTTACCGGGGCCGGACAAGAGACCCAGTACTTC.

The rearrangement uses TRBV3-1 (or the pseudogene TRBV3-2) and TRBJ1-2; D not resolved. Germline lookup yields CDR1 LGHDT and CDR2 YNNKEL (reference sequence). V lost 1 base and J lost 7, with 13 bases in between. This CDR3 contains 14 residues. The CDR3 loop is CASSQARLMGGYTF. Here the CDR3 DNA reads TGTGCCAGCAGCCAAGCCCGGCTAATGGGTGGCTACACCTTC.

The V call is TRBV28, the J call TRBJ2-7; TRBD2 matches 8 bases. The V and J ends lost 0 bases and 2 bases, in that order; junction bases with no gene match: 6. CDR1 MDHEN and CDR2 SYDVKM come from the germline V gene. The CDR3 consists of 16 residues. The CDR3, as DNA: TGTGCCAGCAGTTTATGGAAAACTAGCGGAACCTACGAGCAGTACTTC. Translation gives CASSLWKTSGTYEQYF.

This clone was recorded only once. The gene calls are TRBV5-4 and TRBJ2-1, with TRBD2 matching 8 bases. Unmatched junction bases numbered 6, after V lost 3 bases and J lost 1 base. Germline V lookup: CDR1 SGHNT, CDR2 YYREEE (reference sequence). The CDR3 runs to 16 residues. DNA of the CDR3: TGTGCCAGCAGCTCGGGGGGGATAGCGTCCTACAATGAGCAGTTCTTC. As protein: CASSSGGIASYNEQFF.

The chain employs TRBV5-1 and TRBJ2-2; D uncertain. V dropped 4 bases and J dropped 1 base, with 8 bases sitting between them. Germline CDR1 SGHRS, CDR2 YFSETQ. The CDR3 totals 14 residues. In nucleotides, the CDR3 is TGCGCCAGCAGCCAAGGACGGAACACCGGGGAGCTGTTTTTT. This encodes CASSQGRNTGELFF.